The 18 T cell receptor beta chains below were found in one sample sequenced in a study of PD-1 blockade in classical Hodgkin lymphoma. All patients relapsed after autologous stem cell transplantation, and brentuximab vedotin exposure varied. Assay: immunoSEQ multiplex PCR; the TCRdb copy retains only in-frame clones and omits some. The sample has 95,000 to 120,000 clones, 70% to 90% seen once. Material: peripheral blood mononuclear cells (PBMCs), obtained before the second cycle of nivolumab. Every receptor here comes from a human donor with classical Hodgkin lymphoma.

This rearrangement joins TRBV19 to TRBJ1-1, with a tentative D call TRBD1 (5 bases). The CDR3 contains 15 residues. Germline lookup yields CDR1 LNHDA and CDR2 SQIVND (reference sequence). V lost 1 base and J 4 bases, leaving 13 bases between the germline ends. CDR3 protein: CASSIGGTGLTEAFF. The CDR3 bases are TGTGCCAGTAGTATAGGGGGGACGGGGCTCACTGAAGCTTTCTTT.

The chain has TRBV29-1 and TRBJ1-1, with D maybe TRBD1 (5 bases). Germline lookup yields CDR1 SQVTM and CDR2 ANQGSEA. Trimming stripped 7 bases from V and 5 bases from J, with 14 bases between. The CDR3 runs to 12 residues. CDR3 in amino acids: CSAEGIGTEAFF. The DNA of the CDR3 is TGCAGCGCCGAGGGGATCGGAACTGAAGCTTTCTTT.

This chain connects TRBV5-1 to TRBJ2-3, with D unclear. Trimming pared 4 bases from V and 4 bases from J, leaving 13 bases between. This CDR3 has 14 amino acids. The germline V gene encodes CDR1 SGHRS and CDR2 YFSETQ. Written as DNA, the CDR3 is TGCGCCAGCAGCAAAGATAAGTCAGCAGATACGCAGTATTTT. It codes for CASSKDKSADTQYF.

The CDR3 loop reads CASSPRGAGELFF. CDR3 nucleotides: TGTGCCAGCTCACCAAGGGGGGCCGGGGAGCTGTTTTTT. V gene TRBV18 combines with J gene TRBJ2-2; the D gene could be TRBD1 or TRBD2 (6 bases each). V was shortened by 2 bases and J by 6 bases, with 7 bases between the two germline ends. Germline V gives CDR1 KGHSH, CDR2 LQKENI. The CDR3 totals 13 residues.

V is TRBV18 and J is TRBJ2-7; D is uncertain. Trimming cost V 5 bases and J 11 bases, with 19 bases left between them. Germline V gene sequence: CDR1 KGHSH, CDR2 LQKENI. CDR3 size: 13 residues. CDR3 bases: TGTGCCAGCTCATCACTGGACCTGGCGGAGAAGTACTTC. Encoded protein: CASSSLDLAEKYF.

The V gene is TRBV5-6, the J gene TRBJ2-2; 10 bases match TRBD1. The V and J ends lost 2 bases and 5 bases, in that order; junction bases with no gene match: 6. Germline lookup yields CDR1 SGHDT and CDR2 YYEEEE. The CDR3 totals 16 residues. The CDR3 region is CASSFRDRGVTGELFF. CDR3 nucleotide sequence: TGTGCCAGCAGCTTCCGGGACAGGGGTGTAACCGGGGAGCTGTTTTTT.

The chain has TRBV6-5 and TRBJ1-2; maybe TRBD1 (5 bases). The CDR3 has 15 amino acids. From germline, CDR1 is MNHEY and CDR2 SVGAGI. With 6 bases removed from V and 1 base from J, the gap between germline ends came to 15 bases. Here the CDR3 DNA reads TGTGCCAGCAGCTCTGGACACCTCATTAACTATGGCTACACCTTC. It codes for CASSSGHLINYGYTF.

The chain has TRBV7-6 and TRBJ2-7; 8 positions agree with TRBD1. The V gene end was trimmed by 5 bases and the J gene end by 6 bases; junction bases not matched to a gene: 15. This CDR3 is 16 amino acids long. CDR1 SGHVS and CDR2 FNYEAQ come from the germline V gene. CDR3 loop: CASSLYSRGQLGEQYF. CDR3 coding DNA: TGTGCCAGCAGCCTTTACTCCAGGGGGCAGCTAGGCGAGCAGTACTTC.

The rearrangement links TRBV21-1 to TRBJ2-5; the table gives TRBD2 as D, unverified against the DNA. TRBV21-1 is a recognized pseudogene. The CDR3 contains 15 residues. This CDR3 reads CASSKECQAEEAQYF. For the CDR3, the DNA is TGTGCCAGCAGCAAAGAATGCCAGGCCGAGGAGGCCCAGTACTTC.

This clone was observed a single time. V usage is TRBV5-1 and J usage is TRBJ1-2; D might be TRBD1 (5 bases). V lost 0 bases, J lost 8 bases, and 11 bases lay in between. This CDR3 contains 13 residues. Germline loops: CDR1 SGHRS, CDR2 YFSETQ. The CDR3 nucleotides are TGCGCCAGCAGCTTGGCCCAGGGTGGGGGCTACACCTTC. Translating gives CASSLAQGGGYTF.

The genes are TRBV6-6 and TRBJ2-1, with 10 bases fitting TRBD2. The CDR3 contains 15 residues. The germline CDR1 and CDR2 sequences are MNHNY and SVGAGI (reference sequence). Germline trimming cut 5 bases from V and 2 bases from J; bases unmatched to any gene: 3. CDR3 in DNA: TGTGCCAGCAGTCAAACTAGCGGGACCTACAATGAGCAGTTCTTC. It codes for CASSQTSGTYNEQFF.

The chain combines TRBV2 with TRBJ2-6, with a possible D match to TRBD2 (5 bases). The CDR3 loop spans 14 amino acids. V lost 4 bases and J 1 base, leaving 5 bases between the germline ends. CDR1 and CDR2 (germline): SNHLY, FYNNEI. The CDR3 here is CASSGGSGANVLTF. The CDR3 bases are TGTGCCAGCAGTGGAGGGTCTGGGGCCAACGTCCTGACTTTC.

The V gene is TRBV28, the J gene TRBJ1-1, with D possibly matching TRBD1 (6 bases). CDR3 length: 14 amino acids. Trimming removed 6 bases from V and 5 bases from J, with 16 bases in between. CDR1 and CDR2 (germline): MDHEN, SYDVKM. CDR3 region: CASRRSQGRTEAFF. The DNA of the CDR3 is TGTGCCAGCAGACGAAGTCAGGGGAGAACTGAAGCTTTCTTT. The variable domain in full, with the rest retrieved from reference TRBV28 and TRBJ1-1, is DVKVTQSSRYLVKRTGEKVFLECVQDMDHENMFWYRQDPGLGLRLIYFSYDVKMKEKGDIPEGYSVSREKKERFSLILESASTNQTSMYLCASRRSQGRTEAFFGQGTRLTVV.

The CDR3 nucleotides read TGTGCCAGCTCAGACTGGGGATTCAGTAAAGAGACCCAGTACTTC. Protein sequence: CASSDWGFSKETQYF. The rearrangement links TRBV18 to TRBJ2-5, with D unresolved. The CDR3 extends over 15 amino acids. Germline assignment: CDR1 KGHSH and CDR2 LQKENI. Trimming pared 5 bases from V and 3 bases from J, leaving 16 bases between.

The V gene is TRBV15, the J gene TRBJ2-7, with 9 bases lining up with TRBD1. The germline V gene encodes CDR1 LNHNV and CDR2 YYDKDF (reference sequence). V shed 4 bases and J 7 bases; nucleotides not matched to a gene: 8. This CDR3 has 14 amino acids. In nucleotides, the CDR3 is TGTGCCACCAGCAACGCCTTGACAGGGGGAGAGCAGTACTTC. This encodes CATSNALTGGEQYF.

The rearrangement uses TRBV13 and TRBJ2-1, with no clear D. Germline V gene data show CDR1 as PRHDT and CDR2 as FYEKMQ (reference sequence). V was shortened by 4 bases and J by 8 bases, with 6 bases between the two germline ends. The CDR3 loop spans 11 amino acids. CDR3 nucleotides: TGTGCCAGCAGCTCACGCGATGAGCAGTTCTTC. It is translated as CASSSRDEQFF.

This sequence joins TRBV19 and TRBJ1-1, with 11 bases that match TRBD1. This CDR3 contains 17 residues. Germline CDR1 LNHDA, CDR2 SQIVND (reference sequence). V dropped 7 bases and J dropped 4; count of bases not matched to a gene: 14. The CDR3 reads CASTLMVYGTGGTEAFF. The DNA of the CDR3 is TGTGCCAGTACCCTGATGGTGTATGGGACAGGGGGCACTGAAGCTTTCTTT.

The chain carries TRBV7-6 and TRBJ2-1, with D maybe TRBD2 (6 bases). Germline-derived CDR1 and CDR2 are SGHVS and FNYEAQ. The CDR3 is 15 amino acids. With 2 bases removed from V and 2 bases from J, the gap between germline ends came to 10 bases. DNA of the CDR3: TGTGCCAGCAGCTTATCGGGAGTTCCCTACAATGAGCAGTTCTTC. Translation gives CASSLSGVPYNEQFF.